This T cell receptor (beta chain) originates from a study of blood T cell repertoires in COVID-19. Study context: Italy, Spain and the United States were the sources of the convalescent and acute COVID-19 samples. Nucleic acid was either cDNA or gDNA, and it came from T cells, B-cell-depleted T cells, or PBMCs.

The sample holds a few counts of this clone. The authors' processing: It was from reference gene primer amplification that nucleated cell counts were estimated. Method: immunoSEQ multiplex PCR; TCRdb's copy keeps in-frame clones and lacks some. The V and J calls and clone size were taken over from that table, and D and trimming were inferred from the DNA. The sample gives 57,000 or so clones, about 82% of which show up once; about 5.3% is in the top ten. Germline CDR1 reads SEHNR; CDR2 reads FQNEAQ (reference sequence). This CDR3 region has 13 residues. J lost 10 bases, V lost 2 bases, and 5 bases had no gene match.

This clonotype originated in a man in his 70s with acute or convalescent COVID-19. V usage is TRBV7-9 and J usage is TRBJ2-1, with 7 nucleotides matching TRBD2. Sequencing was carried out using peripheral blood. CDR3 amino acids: CASSLHVGGEQFF. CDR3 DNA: TGTGCCAGCAGCTTACACGTGGGGGGGGAGCAGTTCTTC.